The 6 T cell receptor beta chains below all came from one sample that was sequenced in a study of T-cell reconstitution after alpha-beta-depleted transplantation in children. Unique molecular identifiers were used to barcode this TCRbeta library. TCRdb independently ran MiXCR on the PCR reads; one entry per CDR3 protein. The sample consists of hundreds of thousands of distinct CDR3 sequences, approximately 10% of them appearing once. The sample was peripheral blood, taken 180 days after TCRalphabeta/CD19-depleted stem cell transplant. Receptor source: a male patient aged 2 to 10 who had a stem cell transplant for chronic granulomatous disease, so the T cells may come from the graft donor.

Ten or more counts support this clonotype. This sequence joins TRBV10-1 and TRBJ1-5; no clear D. Germline CDR1 and CDR2: WNHNN and SYGVQD (reference sequence). This CDR3 is 14 amino acids long. The germline V and J ends were trimmed by 7 bases and 5 bases, with 15 bases remaining between them. The CDR3 DNA is TGCGCCAGCATGTTCCCGGGAACCCATCAGCCCCAGCATTTT. This codes for CASMFPGTHQPQHF.

To note about this clonotype: One end of the junction is discordant with germline, which a read error may explain. This rearrangement joins TRBV28 to TRBJ2-7; D may be TRBD1 (6 bases). The CDR3 runs to 12 residues. The V gene's germline CDR1 is MDHEN and CDR2 SYDVKM. The CDR3 spells CSSSLTGYEQYF. The CDR3 DNA follows: TGTTCCAGCAGTTTAACAGGGTACGAGCAGTACTTC.

This clonotype has at least ten counts. The chain has TRBV12-3 or TRBV12-4 and TRBJ1-2; TRBD1 aligns across 7 bases. The V segment lost 6 bases and the J segment 4 bases; nucleotides outside the gene matches: 8. The CDR3 runs to 14 residues. This chain's CDR3 is CASRLQGPRYGYTF. CDR3 nucleotides: TGTGCCAGCAGACTACAGGGGCCCCGCTATGGCTACACCTTC.

This clonotype was counted ten times or more. The DNA for the CDR3 is TGTGCCAGCAGTTTAGGTATTGACGGCTCTAACTATGGCTACACCTTC. It encodes CASSLGIDGSNYGYTF. This chain links TRBV28 with TRBJ1-2; D remains unclear. The CDR3 is 16 residues long. V dropped 2 bases and J dropped 0 bases, with 13 bases sitting between them. CDR1 and CDR2 from the germline V gene are MDHEN and SYDVKM.

This clonotype came up many times. The chain uses TRBV5-1 and TRBJ2-1, with 9 bases lining up with TRBD1. Germline V gene data show CDR1 as SGHRS and CDR2 as YFSETQ. J lost 4 bases, V lost 0 bases, and 8 bases had no gene match. This CDR3 has 17 amino acids. CDR3 sequence (DNA): TGCGCCAGCAGCTTGGTACCTACCGGGACAGGGTACAATGAGCAGTTCTTC. Translated: CASSLVPTGTGYNEQFF.

This clonotype was found many times. This sequence joins TRBV5-6 and TRBJ2-6; 8 nucleotides match TRBD2. In germline, CDR1 is SGHDT, CDR2 YYEEEE. Unmatched junction bases numbered 10, after V lost 4 bases and J lost 1 base. This CDR3 is 18 amino acids long. The CDR3 coding sequence is TGTGCCAGCAGCGGAGCGGGAGAAGTCAAATCTGGGGCCAACGTCCTGACTTTC. Protein product: CASSGAGEVKSGANVLTF.